A selection of T cell receptor beta chains follows, all from one sample in a study of T cell responses to AZD1222 COVID-19 vaccine. Method: immunoSEQ multiplex PCR; TCRdb's copy keeps in-frame clones and lacks some. The sample carries 80,000 to 100,000 clones, 85% to 90% recorded once. Source: peripheral blood, taken 28 days after the second AZD1222 dose. Receptor source: an adult who received the AZD1222 COVID-19 vaccine. The CDR3 runs from the conserved cysteine through the conserved F or W. A D gene is named only where the DNA matches it firmly. Rows give clone size only sometimes, using once, few, many, or a class for an expanded clone.

d_call | clone_size | j_call | v_call | cdr3_nt | cdr3_aa
. | . | TRBJ1-5 | TRBV18 | TGTGCCAGCTCGCCCTCCGGGACCGGTAATCGCCAGGCCCAGCATTTT | CASSPSGTGNRQAQHF
. | . | TRBJ1-2 | TRBV18 | TGTGCCAGCTCACCCTCTAGTTATTCTAACTATGGCTACACCTTC | CASSPSSYSNYGYTF
. | . | TRBJ2-4 | TRBV2 | TGTGCCAGCAGTGACTGGAACAAAAACATTCAGTACTTC | CASSDWNKNIQYF
. | . | TRBJ2-7 | TRBV6-5 | TGTGCCAGCAGGGGAGCAGCGACCTACGAGCAGTACTTC | CASRGAATYEQYF
. | . | TRBJ2-1 | TRBV6-5 | TGTGCCAGCAGTACCCGTAGGGCTGTAGAAAATGAGCAGTTCTTC | CASSTRRAVENEQFF
TRBD2 | . | TRBJ2-5 | TRBV5-4 | TGTGCCAGCAGCTTGGGCGGGGGGGCGGAGACCCAGTACTTC | CASSLGGGAETQYF
. | few | TRBJ1-1 | TRBV10-3 | TGTGCCATCAGCACCGGGACCATGAACACTGAAGCTTTCTTT | CAISTGTMNTEAFF
. | . | TRBJ2-7 | TRBV4-1 | TGCGCCAGCAGCCCAGGGGTCACCTACGAGCAGTACTTC | CASSPGVTYEQYF
TRBD1 | . | TRBJ1-2 | TRBV6-5 | TGTGCCAGCAGTAGGACAGGGTTCGGCTACACCTTC | CASSRTGFGYTF
. | few | TRBJ2-5 | TRBV7-9 | TGTGCCAGCAGCCCCAACGGGGCCCAAGAGACCCAGTACTTC | CASSPNGAQETQYF
. | . | TRBJ1-5 | TRBV27 | TGTGCCAGCAGTTTAAATCAGCCCCAGCATTTT | CASSLNQPQHF
. | . | TRBJ1-6 | TRBV14 | TGTGCCAGCAGCCAAGAGACCGGAAATTCACCCCTCCACTTT | CASSQETGNSPLHF
. | . | TRBJ2-3 | TRBV5-8 | TGTGCCAGCAGCTTGACGGATTTTAGCACAGATACGCAGTATTTT | CASSLTDFSTDTQYF
. | . | TRBJ2-7 | TRBV7-9 | TGTGCCAGCAGCTTACTTGGAGGGAACCCCTCCTACGAGCAGTACTTC | CASSLLGGNPSYEQYF
TRBD2 | . | TRBJ2-7 | TRBV5-1 | TGCGCCAGCAGCCTCCGGACTAGCGATAGCGAGCAGTACTTC | CASSLRTSDSEQYF
. | . | TRBJ2-1 | TRBV7-9 | TGTGCCAGCAGCTCAAGCGGTGTCTACAATGAGCAGTTCTTC | CASSSSGVYNEQFF
TRBD1 | . | TRBJ1-2 | TRBV5-1 | TGCGCCAGCAGCTTGGGGGGACAGGCCCTCTATGGCTACACCTTC | CASSLGGQALYGYTF
. | . | TRBJ1-4 | TRBV4-1 | TGCGCCAGCAGCCAAGGGGGGCTTGCTAATGAAAAACTGTTTTTT | CASSQGGLANEKLFF
. | . | TRBJ2-1 | TRBV10-3 | TGTGCCATCAGTGAGGGGGGGCTTGGATACAATGAGCAGTTCTTC | CAISEGGLGYNEQFF
TRBD2 | . | TRBJ2-3 | TRBV2 | TGTGCCAGCAGTGAAAATCTAGCGGGGGGAAGCACAGATACGCAGTATTTT | CASSENLAGGSTDTQYF